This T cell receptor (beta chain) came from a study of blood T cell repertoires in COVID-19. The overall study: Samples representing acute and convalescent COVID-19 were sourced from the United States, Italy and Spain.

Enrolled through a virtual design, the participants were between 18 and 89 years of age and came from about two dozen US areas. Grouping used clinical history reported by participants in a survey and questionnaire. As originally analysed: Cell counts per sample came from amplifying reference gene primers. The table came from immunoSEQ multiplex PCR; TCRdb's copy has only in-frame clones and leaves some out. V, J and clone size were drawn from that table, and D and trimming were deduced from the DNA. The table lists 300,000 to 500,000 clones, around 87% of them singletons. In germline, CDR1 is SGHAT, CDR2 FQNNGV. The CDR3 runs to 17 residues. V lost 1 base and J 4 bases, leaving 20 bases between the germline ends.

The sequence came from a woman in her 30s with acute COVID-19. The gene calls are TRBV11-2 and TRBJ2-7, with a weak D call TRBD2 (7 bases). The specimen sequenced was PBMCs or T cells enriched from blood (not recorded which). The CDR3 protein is CASSLAGGRGPGYEQYF. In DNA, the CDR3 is TGTGCCAGCAGCTTAGCTGGGGGGCGGGGGCCGGGGTACGAGCAGTACTTC.